These 14 T cell receptor beta chains share one sample of origin, sequenced in a study of blood T cell repertoires in COVID-19. Sequencing was performed with immunoSEQ multiplex PCR; in TCRdb, only in-frame clones are kept and a portion is missing. This sample has 250,000 or so clones, with 85% to 90% found just once. The sample consisted of PBMCs or T cells enriched from blood (not recorded which). The receptors shown here come from a man between 50 and 59 years old who had been exposed to COVID-19.

V and J are TRBV5-1 and TRBJ2-7; no clear D. Trimming shortened V by 0 bases and J by 5 bases, and 9 bases separated the two germline ends. The CDR3 runs to 13 residues. Per germline, CDR1 SGHRS and CDR2 YFSETQ. The CDR3 region is CASSLAAVDEQYF. In DNA, the CDR3 is TGCGCCAGCAGCTTGGCGGCGGTTGACGAGCAGTACTTC.

The CDR3 loop is CATSEPRDRVRYEQYV. The CDR3 DNA follows: TGTGCCACCAGTGAGCCCCGGGACAGGGTAAGGTACGAGCAGTACGTC. This sequence joins TRBV24-1 and TRBJ2-7; TRBD1 agrees at 9 bases. With V trimmed by 4 bases and J by 4 bases, 10 bases remained unmatched. Germline V lookup: CDR1 KGHDR, CDR2 SFDVKD. The CDR3 is made up of 16 amino acids.

The CDR3 sequence: CASSLAGLAAEGEQFF. CDR3 coding DNA: TGCGCCAGCAGCTTGGCGGGACTAGCGGCTGAGGGTGAGCAGTTCTTC. This chain connects TRBV5-1 to TRBJ2-1; the match to TRBD2 covers 11 bases. The trim removed 0 bases at V and 9 bases at J, leaving 8 bases unmatched. Per germline, CDR1 SGHRS and CDR2 YFSETQ. The CDR3 runs to 16 residues.

The chain combines TRBV7-2 with TRBJ1-2; 7 bases line up with TRBD1. J gave up 2 bases and V 2 bases, and 8 bases lay outside the gene matches. Germline CDR1 and CDR2: SGHTA and FQGNSA. CDR3 length: 16 amino acids. CDR3 nucleotide sequence: TGTGCCAGCAGCTTATTCGCCGGGACAGCCAACTATGGCTACACCTTC. As protein: CASSLFAGTANYGYTF.

The CDR3 DNA is TGTGCCAGCTCATCATTCCTCCCTATCATGAACACTGAAGCTTTCTTT. This codes for CASSSFLPIMNTEAFF. This chain uses TRBV18 with TRBJ1-1; no firm D call. Germline V gene data show CDR1 as KGHSH and CDR2 as LQKENI. V gave up 5 bases and J gave up 0 bases, with 16 bases separating them. The CDR3 is 16 residues long. Variable domain in full (rest from reference TRBV18 and TRBJ1-1): NAGVMQNPRHLVRRRGQEARLRCSPMKGHSHVYWYRQLPEEGLKFMVYLQKENIIDESGMPKERFSAEFPKEGPSILRIQQVVRGDSAAYFCASSSFLPIMNTEAFFGQGTRLTVV.

The chain recombines TRBV3-1 (or the pseudogene TRBV3-2) with TRBJ1-4; 7 nucleotides match TRBD1. The V gene end was trimmed by 1 base and the J gene end by 15 bases; junction bases not matched to a gene: 8. This CDR3 is built from 13 residues. Germline CDR1 LGHDT, CDR2 YNNKEL (reference sequence). CDR3 bases: TGTGCCAGCAGCCAAGTGGGGACAGCCTTGTTGTTTTTT. Translation gives CASSQVGTALLFF.

The rearrangement joins TRBV30 to TRBJ2-3, with TRBD1 as a possible D gene (5 bases). Trimming left V 1 base short and J 2 bases short, with 13 bases between. The V gene's germline CDR1 is GTSNPN and CDR2 SVGIG (reference sequence). The CDR3 spans 15 residues. DNA for the CDR3: TGTGCCTGGAGTGCCGACAGAATCCTCACAGATACGCAGTATTTT. Amino acids: CAWSADRILTDTQYF. The full variable domain, with the rest looked up from reference TRBV30 and TRBJ2-3, is SQTIHQWPATLVQPVGSPLSLECTVEGTSNPNLYWYRQAAGRGLQLLFYSVGIGQISSEVPQNLSASRPQDRQFILSSKKLLLSDSGFYLCAWSADRILTDTQYFGPGTRLTVL.

V is TRBV27 and J is TRBJ1-5; no clear D. Trimming left V 0 bases short and J 5 bases short, with 5 bases between. CDR1 and CDR2 from the germline V gene are MNHEY and SMNVEV (reference sequence). CDR3 length: 13 residues. The CDR3 coding sequence is TGTGCCAGCAGTTTATCGAGGGATCAGCCCCAGCATTTT. Translation gives CASSLSRDQPQHF.

This chain links TRBV7-9 with TRBJ1-2, with a weak D call TRBD1 (5 bases). The CDR3 sequence is 13 residues long. The germline gives CDR1 SEHNR, CDR2 FQNEAQ (reference sequence). V was clipped by 5 bases and J by 5 bases, with 12 bases between them. CDR3 amino acids: CASSPVGVYGYTF. CDR3 sequence (DNA): TGTGCCAGCAGCCCCGTAGGGGTTTATGGCTACACCTTC. Together with reference TRBV7-9 and TRBJ1-2, the CDR3 gives the full variable domain: DTGVSQNPRHKITKRGQNVTFRCDPISEHNRLYWYRQTLGQGPEFLTYFQNEAQLEKSRLLSDRFSAERPKGSFSTLEIQRTEQGDSAMYLCASSPVGVYGYTFGSGTRLTVV.

The chain uses TRBV5-1 and TRBJ2-3; D remains ambiguous. Germline loops: CDR1 SGHRS, CDR2 YFSETQ. The germline V and J ends were trimmed by 7 bases and 2 bases, with 14 bases remaining between them. The CDR3 loop spans 14 amino acids. This CDR3 reads CASGLGLFTDTQYF. CDR3 coding DNA: TGCGCCAGCGGGTTGGGTCTTTTCACAGATACGCAGTATTTT.

The count of this clone is one. The rearrangement joins TRBV5-8 to TRBJ2-1, with a tentative D call TRBD1 (6 bases). From germline, CDR1 is SGHTS and CDR2 YDEGEE. Trimming stripped 4 bases from V and 3 bases from J, with 14 bases between. The CDR3 extends over 15 amino acids. The CDR3 DNA is TGTGCCAGCAGCCCGAGACAGGTCCTCTACAATGAGCAGTTCTTC. Translation gives CASSPRQVLYNEQFF.

This chain links TRBV3-1 (or the pseudogene TRBV3-2) with TRBJ2-7; D unresolved. There are 15 residues in the CDR3. Between the trimmed V and J ends, which lost 0 bases and 1 base, there was a span of 10 bases. CDR1 is LGHDT and CDR2 is YNNKEL in the germline V gene (reference sequence). CDR3 sequence reads: CASSQDRVRSYEQYV. The CDR3 coding sequence is TGTGCCAGCAGCCAAGATCGGGTAAGGTCCTACGAGCAGTACGTC.

CDR3 sequence: CASSDARAYNSPLHF. The CDR3 DNA follows: TGTGCCAGCAGTGATGCCCGCGCCTATAATTCACCCCTCCACTTT. V gene TRBV6-1 combines with J gene TRBJ1-6; D gene unclear. Per germline, CDR1 MNHNS and CDR2 SASEGT. The CDR3 contains 15 residues. Trimming took 3 bases from V and 2 from J, leaving 8 bases between them.

V usage is TRBV10-3 and J usage is TRBJ1-1; D might be TRBD1 (6 bases). Deletions cut 5 bases from V and 5 bases from J, with 12 bases between. In germline, CDR1 is ENHRY, CDR2 SYGVKD. CDR3 length: 13 amino acids. DNA of the CDR3: TGTGCCATCAGTAACGGACAGATAACTGAAGCTTTCTTT. This codes for CAISNGQITEAFF.